These 20 T cell receptor beta chains were all obtained from the same sample, sequenced in a study of T cell clones after liver transplantation. Only in-frame clones appear in the TCRdb table, and some are missing; sequencing was by immunoSEQ multiplex PCR. Here the sample spans around 19,000 clones, 65% to 85% being singletons. The material sequenced was CD8+ T cells from blood, taken more than 53 months after liver transplant. These receptors were obtained from a human patient who received a liver transplant. Some T cells may be the graft donor's.

The rearrangement uses TRBV13 and TRBJ2-7; TRBD2 matches 9 bases. Germline CDR1 is PRHDT and CDR2 is FYEKMQ (reference sequence). V was pared by 3 bases and J by 4 bases, with 7 bases of the junction left unmatched. This CDR3 has 15 residues. CDR3 sequence (DNA): TGTGCCAGCAGCTTCGGGGCTAGCGGGGATTACGAGCAGTACTTC. Translation gives CASSFGASGDYEQYF.

This clone was picked up a small number of times. The rearrangement joins TRBV5-4 to TRBJ2-7; 7 bases are shared with TRBD1. CDR1 and CDR2 from the germline V gene are SGHNT and YYREEE (reference sequence). The J segment lost 3 bases and the V segment lost 0 bases, leaving 3 bases of the junction unmatched. The CDR3 loop spans 14 amino acids. The chain's CDR3 is CASSLAGTDYEQYF. The CDR3 nucleotides read TGTGCCAGCAGCTTGGCCGGGACAGACTACGAGCAGTACTTC. The full variable domain, its missing parts supplied by reference TRBV5-4 and TRBJ2-7, is ETGVTQSPTHLIKTRGQQVTLRCSSQSGHNTVSWYQQALGQGPQFIFQYYREEENGRGNFPPRFSGLQFPNYSSELNVNALELDDSALYLCASSLAGTDYEQYFGPGTRLTVT.

This clone came up a few times. The CDR3 sequence is CASSSEHRGLNTEAFF. In nucleotides, the CDR3 is TGTGCCAGCAGCTCAGAACACAGGGGACTGAACACTGAAGCTTTCTTT. This sequence joins TRBV7-9 and TRBJ1-1; TRBD1 matches at 7 bases. V was clipped by 4 bases and J by 0 bases; unmatched bases: 8. This CDR3 contains 16 residues. CDR1 and CDR2 (germline): SEHNR, FQNEAQ (reference sequence).

The rearrangement links TRBV6-1 to TRBJ1-6; D is unresolved. The V and J ends lost 4 bases and 7 bases respectively, with 17 bases between them. The length of the CDR3 is 16 residues. Germline-derived CDR1 and CDR2 are MNHNS and SASEGT. The DNA of the CDR3 is TGTGCCAGCAGTGCGATTCCGGGATACGAAAATTCACCCCTCCACTTT. Translated: CASSAIPGYENSPLHF.

The gene calls are TRBV14 and TRBJ2-1; D gene uncertain. This CDR3 is 13 amino acids long. Germline V gene sequence: CDR1 SGHDN, CDR2 FVKESK. Trimming removed 0 bases from V and 6 bases from J, with 6 bases in between. The CDR3 sequence is CASSQEAINEQFF. The CDR3 bases are TGTGCCAGCAGCCAAGAGGCGATCAATGAGCAGTTCTTC.

V is TRBV14 and J is TRBJ2-2; D is tentatively TRBD1 or TRBD2 (6 bases each). Germline lookup yields CDR1 SGHDN and CDR2 FVKESK. The CDR3 totals 17 residues. Trimming cost V 2 bases and J 3 bases, with 16 bases left between them. CDR3 protein: CASSQWGAPGYTGELFF. In nucleotides, the CDR3 is TGTGCCAGCAGCCAATGGGGGGCACCTGGGTACACCGGGGAGCTGTTTTTT.

V gene TRBV28 combines with J gene TRBJ2-1; TRBD1 is a possible D gene (6 bases). V lost 2 bases and J 6 bases, leaving 14 bases between the germline ends. The CDR3 is 15 residues long. Germline values: CDR1 MDHEN, CDR2 SYDVKM. CDR3 bases: TGTGCCAGCAGTTTAGGCAGGGGTTTCCCCAATGAGCAGTTCTTC. Translation: CASSLGRGFPNEQFF.

This chain joins TRBV6-9 and TRBJ1-5; 10 bases match TRBD1. V lost 5 bases to trimming and J lost 2 bases; unmatched junction nucleotides: 3. CDR3 length: 15 residues. CDR1 and CDR2 (germline): MNHGY, SVAAGI. CDR3 loop: CASSSGQGGNQPQHF. CDR3 nucleotides: TGTGCCAGCAGTAGCGGACAGGGGGGCAATCAGCCCCAGCATTTT.

The chain uses TRBV19 and TRBJ1-1, with 9 bases identical to TRBD1. The trim removed 7 bases at V and 5 bases at J, leaving 8 bases unmatched. The CDR3 loop spans 14 amino acids. CDR1 is LNHDA and CDR2 is SQIVND in the germline V gene (reference sequence). The CDR3 sequence: CASISDRGRTEAFF. CDR3 DNA sequence: TGTGCCAGTATTTCCGACAGGGGGAGGACTGAAGCTTTCTTT. The full variable domain, with the rest looked up from reference TRBV19 and TRBJ1-1, is DGGITQSPKYLFRKEGQNVTLSCEQNLNHDAMYWYRQDPGQGLRLIYYSQIVNDFQKGDIAEGYSVSREKKESFPLTVTSAQKNPTAFYLCASISDRGRTEAFFGQGTRLTVV.

This chain connects TRBV27 to TRBJ2-2; D is unclear. This CDR3 has 13 residues. Trimming removed 3 bases from V and 3 bases from J, with 5 bases in between. Germline V CDR1 and CDR2: MNHEY, SMNVEV (reference sequence). The CDR3 is CASSFLDTGELFF. As DNA, the CDR3 is TGTGCCAGCAGTTTTTTGGACACCGGGGAGCTGTTTTTT.

The DNA of the CDR3 is TGTGCCAGCAGCCAAAGACAGGCTCTTCTCGAAAAACTGTTTTTT. Encoded protein: CASSQRQALLEKLFF. This chain links TRBV6-1 with TRBJ1-4, with a possible D match to TRBD1 (6 bases). This CDR3 contains 15 residues. Germline V lookup: CDR1 MNHNS, CDR2 SASEGT. V was pared by 6 bases and J by 8 bases, with 19 bases between.

V gene TRBV4-1 combines with J gene TRBJ1-2, with D perhaps TRBD1 (6 bases). Germline CDR1 reads MGHRA; CDR2 reads YSYEKL. This CDR3 has 15 amino acids. Trimming removed 2 bases from V and 0 bases from J, with 10 bases in between. CDR3 in DNA: TGCGCCAGCAGCCAATCTTGGACAGCTAACTATGGCTACACCTTC. Amino acid sequence: CASSQSWTANYGYTF.

V and J are TRBV28 and TRBJ2-7; 7 positions match TRBD1. J lost 6 bases, V lost 6 bases, and 11 bases had no gene match. CDR3 length equals 14 residues. Germline lookup yields CDR1 MDHEN and CDR2 SYDVKM. The CDR3 reads CASRTNRGMTEQYF. The DNA for the CDR3 is TGTGCCAGCAGGACTAACAGGGGAATGACCGAGCAGTACTTC.

This clone occurred a few times. The DNA for the CDR3 is TGCAGCGTTGAAGGGAGGGGAGGGAATGAGCAGTTCTTC. It specifies CSVEGRGGNEQFF. V gene TRBV29-1 combines with J gene TRBJ2-1, with TRBD2 matching over 7 bases. This CDR3 has 13 amino acids. V was pared by 1 base and J by 7 bases, with 4 bases of the junction left unmatched. In germline, CDR1 is SQVTM, CDR2 ANQGSEA.

The CDR3 region is CASSQISGTALFLQYF. CDR3 sequence (DNA): TGCGCCAGCAGCCAAATATCCGGGACAGCCCTTTTTCTGCAGTACTTC. The chain employs TRBV4-1 and TRBJ2-7; 7 nucleotides agree with TRBD1. V lost 2 bases, J lost 9 bases, and 16 bases stayed unmatched. Germline assignment: CDR1 MGHRA and CDR2 YSYEKL. The CDR3 has 16 residues.

The chain uses TRBV27 and TRBJ2-7; D is uncertain. Germline V gives CDR1 MNHEY, CDR2 SMNVEV (reference sequence). The ends were cut back, 2 bases at V and 3 bases at J, with 8 bases in the middle. The CDR3 contains 13 residues. As DNA, the CDR3 is TGTGCCAGCAGTTTAAAAAATTACTACGAGCAGTACTTC. Translation: CASSLKNYYEQYF.

DNA for the CDR3: TGCGCCAGCGGAGGCACCACACGACAGGCCGCTAACTATGGCTACACCTTC. This gives the protein CASGGTTRQAANYGYTF. The chain recombines TRBV5-1 with TRBJ1-2; weak D call: TRBD1 (6 bases). Germline loops: CDR1 SGHRS, CDR2 YFSETQ. V shed 7 bases and J shed 0 bases, with 22 bases lying between them. The CDR3 consists of 17 residues.

The rearrangement links TRBV4-1 to TRBJ2-7, with D unclear. V was cut by 2 bases and J by 0 bases, with 14 bases left in between. CDR1 is MGHRA and CDR2 is YSYEKL in the germline V gene. CDR3 size: 16 residues. DNA of the CDR3: TGCGCCAGCAGCCAAAGTGAAGGACCTCTCTCCTACGAGCAGTACTTC. It codes for CASSQSEGPLSYEQYF.

This chain joins TRBV18 and TRBJ1-4, with no clear D. V dropped 1 base and J dropped 13 bases, with 19 bases sitting between them. The germline CDR1 and CDR2 sequences are KGHSH and LQKENI. The length of the CDR3 is 15 residues. Written as DNA, the CDR3 is TGTGCCAGCTCACCACTCGACGACCCCCTGGGGTTACTGTTTTTT. Encoded protein: CASSPLDDPLGLLFF.

The rearrangement links TRBV7-8 to TRBJ2-4; TRBD1 agrees at 10 bases. Germline V lookup: CDR1 SGHVS, CDR2 FQNEAQ. J was trimmed by 4 bases and V by 5 bases; bases with no gene match: 5. The CDR3 consists of 15 residues. This CDR3 is CASSPQGQGKNIQYF. In DNA form, the CDR3 reads TGTGCCAGCAGCCCACAGGGACAGGGGAAAAACATTCAGTACTTC. Combining the CDR3 with reference TRBV7-8 and TRBJ2-4 gives the whole variable domain GAGVSQSPRYKVAKRGQDVALRCDPISGHVSLFWYQQALGQGPEFLTYFQNEAQLDKSGLPSDRFFAERPEGSVSTLKIQRTQQEDSAVYLCASSPQGQGKNIQYFGAGTRLSVL.